This TCR beta chain was captured in a study of T cells in AML relapse after transplant (dated by TCRdb to the late 2010s). About the study as a whole: This retrospective study examined inhibitory receptor expression and TCR repertoires of bone marrow T cells in patients who received allogeneic HSCT for myeloid malignancy. TCR sequencing of unsorted bone marrow included three healthy donors, three patients in long-term complete remission, and three patients who were relapsing after HSCT.

Library construction relied on PCR. A modified RACE PCR protocol, rather than multiplex PCR, was used to amplify TCR alpha and beta chains from RNA. Libraries were sequenced on an Illumina MiSeq, and raw reads were demultiplexed by sample-specific barcode combinations. Processing in the source paper ran as follows. MiXCR software was used to identify TCR clonotypes from the sequencing reads. TCRdb cleaned the public reads at Q25 with fastp, built clones with MiXCR and kept in-frame beta chains. Rows merge per CDR3 protein into single entries with the most common DNA and genes. The V and J calls follow TCRdb's processing rather than the paper's. In this sample the table shows 95 to 150 distinct CDR3 sequences, 28% of which occur a single time. The ten largest clones add up to 25% to 30% of the sample. Bone marrow from healthy donors was used as the control group for comparisons with patients. What the study reported, not specific to this receptor: Transplanted patients showed skewed bone marrow repertoires regardless of outcome: the top 10 alpha clonotypes reached approximately 32% (remission) and approximately 40% (relapse) versus more than 20% in healthy donors. TCR repertoire comparisons rested on very few samples, with only a few individuals per group for unsorted bone marrow.

Comments on this clonotype: No antigen is known for it. No much larger clone is present one base from it, and per-base qualities are unavailable.

For this chain, trimming is 8 bases at the V end and 6 bases at the J end, and the number of junction bases without a gene match is 13. The germline V gene (reference sequence) supplies CDR1 DFQATT and CDR2 SNEGSKA. The CDR3 spans 14 residues, from the cysteine through the phenylalanine. Only CDR3 DNA remains: 42 bases, in frame from the first base. What was sequenced was bone marrow. The chain uses TRBV20-1 and TRBJ2-7, with 10 bases in between that match TRBD2. The origin of this receptor is a human donor in good health. The nucleotides are TGCAGTTTTGGGGCTAGCGGGAGAGATGGCGAGCAGTACTTC. It specifies CSFGASGRDGEQYF.